This T cell receptor (beta chain) is from a study of blood T cell repertoires in COVID-19. The assay was immunoSEQ multiplex PCR, and TCRdb's table has in-frame clones only and misses some. The data show almost 250,000 clones, with approximately 85% seen just once and approximately 8.6% held by the top ten. This clonotype originated in a woman between 50 and 59 years old with acute COVID-19. The sample comprised PBMCs or T cells enriched from blood (not recorded which).

The CDR3, as DNA: TGTGCCTGGAGCGTGGACAGTAACACTGAAGCTTTCTTT. Translation: CAWSVDSNTEAFF. This chain connects TRBV30 to TRBJ1-1; D is perhaps TRBD1 (6 bases). The CDR3 is 13 residues long. CDR1 and CDR2 from the germline V gene are GTSNPN and SVGIG (reference sequence). Between the trimmed V and J ends, which lost 3 bases and 2 bases, there was a span of 10 bases.